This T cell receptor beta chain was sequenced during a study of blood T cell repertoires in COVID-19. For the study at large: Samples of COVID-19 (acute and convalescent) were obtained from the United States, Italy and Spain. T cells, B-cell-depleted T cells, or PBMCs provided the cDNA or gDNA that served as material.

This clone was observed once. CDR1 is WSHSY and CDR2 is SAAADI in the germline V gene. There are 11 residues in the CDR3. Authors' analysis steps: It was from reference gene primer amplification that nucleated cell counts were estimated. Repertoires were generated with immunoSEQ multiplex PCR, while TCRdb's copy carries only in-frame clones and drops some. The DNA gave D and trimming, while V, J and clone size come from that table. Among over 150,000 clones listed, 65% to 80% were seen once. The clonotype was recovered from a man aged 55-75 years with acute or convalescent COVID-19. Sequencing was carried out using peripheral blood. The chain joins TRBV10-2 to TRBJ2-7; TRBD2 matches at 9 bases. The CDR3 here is CASSGGYEQYF. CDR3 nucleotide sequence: TGCGCGAGTAGCGGGGGTTACGAGCAGTACTTC.